The clone carrying this T cell receptor (beta chain) has more than one count but fewer than ten. The antigen is unknown. The sample originates from a study of blood T cells in healthy people across ages. Study results and limitations: Age brought a roughly linear fall in TCR beta diversity measured per million T cells. Underestimates were what the diversity estimates from one million T cells were considered to be.

This CDR3 has 18 residues. With 0 bases clipped from V and 0 bases from J, the junction kept 7 bases outside the gene matches. The germline CDR1 and CDR2 sequences are LGHDT and YNNKEL (reference sequence). All donors came from Russia, were Caucasian and healthy, and spanned ages about 6 to 90. Peripheral blood from each donor was collected in a volume of 8 to 10 milliliters. A J-beta primer mix and a sample-barcoded 5' primer were used in a second PCR of about 7 to 12 cycles. TCRdb re-called the 5' RACE reads with MiXCR, one entry per CDR3 protein. This sample carries around 1.5 million distinct CDR3 sequences, 30% to 35% of them seen once, and the ten largest clones take over 9%.

Sequencing was done on a sample of blood. The TCR comes from a woman aged 25 to 39 in good health. The J gene is TRBJ2-3, the V gene TRBV3-1, with 9 positions matching TRBD2. This CDR3 is CASSQDDRLAVSTDTQYF. CDR3 bases: TGTGCCAGCAGCCAAGATGACAGACTAGCGGTGAGCACAGATACGCAGTATTTT.